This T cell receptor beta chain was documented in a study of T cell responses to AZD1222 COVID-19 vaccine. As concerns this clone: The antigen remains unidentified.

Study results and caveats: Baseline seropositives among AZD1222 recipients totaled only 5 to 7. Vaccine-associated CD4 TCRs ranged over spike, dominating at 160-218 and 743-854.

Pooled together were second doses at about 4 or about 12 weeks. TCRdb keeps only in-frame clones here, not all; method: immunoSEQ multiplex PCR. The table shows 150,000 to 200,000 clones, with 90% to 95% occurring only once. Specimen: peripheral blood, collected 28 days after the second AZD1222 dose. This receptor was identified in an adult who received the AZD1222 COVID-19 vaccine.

For the CDR3, the DNA is TGTGCCAGCAGTATGGCTGTTTCCTACGAGCAGTACTTC. It yields the protein CASSMAVSYEQYF. This rearrangement joins TRBV6-5 to TRBJ2-7, with unresolved D. This CDR3 is built from 13 residues. The V gene's germline CDR1 is MNHEY and CDR2 SVGAGI. Trimming took off 5 bases at V and 1 base at J, with 9 bases between the two ends.